This section outlines one T cell receptor (beta chain) sequence together with its context. The sample comes from a study of blood T cell repertoires in COVID-19. Data came from immunoSEQ multiplex PCR; TCRdb stores just in-frame clones and leaves some out. The sample carries a few hundred thousand clones, roughly 90% recorded once. Germline lookup yields CDR1 MDHEN and CDR2 SYDVKM. Trimming removed 7 bases at V and 6 bases at J, with 15 bases between. CDR3 size: 13 residues. The specimen was peripheral blood. This clonotype was obtained from a man in his forties with acute or convalescent COVID-19. The genes are TRBV28 and TRBJ1-2, with a tentative D call TRBD1 (5 bases). CDR3 bases: TGTGCCAGCACCGGGGGGGGGAGTCATGGCTACACCTTC. This sequence encodes CASTGGGSHGYTF.